Listed here are 5 T cell receptor beta chains from one sample, sequenced in a study of shared clonotypes between healthy human individuals. Naivety among CD8 cells was defined by CD45RO negativity and positive CCR7 selection, thereby excluding terminally differentiated effector memory CD45RA+ cells. Sequencing used immunoSEQ multiplex PCR; TCRdb keeps in-frame clones, though not all of them. The repertoire holds about 820,000 clones, with about 92% as singletons. The source material was naive CD8+ T cells sorted from blood. All receptors derive from a man aged 30-40 years in good health.

As DNA, the CDR3 is TGTGCCAGCAGCCAGGGACTAGCGAACAATGAGCAGTTCTTC. This codes for CASSQGLANNEQFF. The rearrangement joins TRBV5-5 to TRBJ2-1; 10 nucleotides agree with TRBD2. The junction had 3 bases not matched to a gene; V was cut back by 4 bases and J by 5 bases. This CDR3 has 14 amino acids. Per the germline V gene, CDR1 is SGHKS and CDR2 is YYEKEE (reference sequence). Variable domain in full (rest from reference TRBV5-5 and TRBJ2-1): DAGVTQSPTHLIKTRGQQVTLRCSPISGHKSVSWYQQVLGQGPQFIFQYYEKEERGRGNFPDRFSARQFPNYSSELNVNALLLGDSALYLCASSQGLANNEQFFGPGTRLTVL.

This chain uses TRBV2 with TRBJ2-1, with 9 bases lining up with TRBD2. There are 15 residues in the CDR3. Germline assignment: CDR1 SNHLY and CDR2 FYNNEI. Germline trimming cut 1 base from V and 10 bases from J; bases unmatched to any gene: 8. In nucleotides, the CDR3 is TGTGCCAGCAGTGAAGTAGGACTAGCGTATAAGGAGCAGTTCTTC. Its protein is CASSEVGLAYKEQFF.

The V and J genes are TRBV5-1 and TRBJ2-5, with D possibly being TRBD1 (6 bases). Trimming took 2 bases from V and 1 from J, leaving 9 bases between them. The germline gives CDR1 SGHRS, CDR2 YFSETQ. This CDR3 region has 14 residues. The CDR3 nucleotides read TGCGCCAGCAGCTTTTACAGGGCCCAAGAGACCCAGTACTTC. Translation: CASSFYRAQETQYF.

J is TRBJ1-5 and V is TRBV15; no definite D call. The ends were cut back, 0 bases at V and 4 bases at J, with 10 bases in the middle. Germline CDR1 LNHNV, CDR2 YYDKDF (reference sequence). CDR3 size: 15 residues. The CDR3 protein is CATSRDLRKNQPQHF. The DNA for the CDR3 is TGTGCCACCAGCAGAGATCTTAGGAAAAATCAGCCCCAGCATTTT.

The V and J genes are TRBV27 and TRBJ2-3, with D possibly matching TRBD1 (6 bases). V dropped 5 bases and J dropped 7 bases, with 19 bases sitting between them. CDR3 length: 15 residues. Germline values: CDR1 MNHEY, CDR2 SMNVEV (reference sequence). The CDR3 spells CASSPRRGAQNTQYF. The CDR3 DNA reads as TGTGCCAGCAGTCCCCGCAGGGGCGCACAGAATACGCAGTATTTT.